This T cell receptor beta chain was documented in a study of shared clonotypes between healthy human individuals. Libraries were prepared by immunoSEQ multiplex PCR; TCRdb keeps only in-frame clonotypes and omits some of them. The table shows about 2.3 million clones, with just over 90% occurring only once. CDR3 size: 12 residues. V gave up 4 bases and J gave up 7 bases, with 8 bases separating them. Germline V gives CDR1 SNHLY, CDR2 FYNNEI. Naive CD45RA+ and memory CD45RA-negative subsets were split from CD4+ cells. This receptor was identified in a man aged 18 to 30 in good health. Some clones in this sample may be carry-over from other donors' samples. Sequencing was performed on naive CD4+ T cells from PBMCs. The subset is: CD45RA+ positively selected. The J gene is TRBJ2-1, the V gene TRBV2, with no clear D. Here the CDR3 DNA reads TGTGCCAGCAGTGGCGCAGGTAATGAGCAGTTCTTC. It is translated as CASSGAGNEQFF. Using reference TRBV2 and TRBJ2-1 for the parts outside the CDR3, the full variable domain is EPEVTQTPSHQVTQMGQEVILRCVPISNHLYFYWYRQILGQKVEFLVSFYNNEISEKSEIFDDQFSVERPDGSNFTLKIRSTKLEDSAMYFCASSGAGNEQFFGPGTRLTVL.